This is a list of T cell receptor beta chains from one sample in a study. A single record per CDR3 protein comes from TCRdb applying MiXCR to the 5' RACE reads. The sample shows 8,000 to 8,500 distinct CDR3 sequences, about 70% of them seen only once. Sequencing was carried out using tumor-infiltrating naive CD4+ T cells sorted from the breast tumor. Source of these receptors: a female donor with breast cancer. Each CDR3 is given with its conserved first and last residue. A D gene is named only where the DNA matches it firmly. Clone size is shown for a subset of rows, as once, few, many or a class of expanded clone.

j_call cdr3_length v_call d_call clone_size cdr3_aa cdr3_nt
TRBJ1-2 14 TRBV4-2 TRBD1 once CASSPLTGARGYTF TGTGCCAGCAGCCCCCTGACAGGGGCTCGTGGCTACACCTTC
TRBJ2-5 15 TRBV20-1 TRBD1 - CSADHRDRAWETQYF TGCAGTGCTGATCACCGGGACAGGGCCTGGGAGACCCAGTACTTC
TRBJ2-7 15 TRBV5-1 TRBD1 - CASSSAPGQAYEQYF TGCGCCAGCAGCTCGGCTCCGGGACAGGCCTACGAGCAGTACTTC
TRBJ2-3 15 TRBV12-3/TRBV12-4 - few CASRPEGKGTDTQYF TGTGCCAGCAGGCCGGAGGGTAAAGGCACAGATACGCAGTATTTT
TRBJ2-3 16 TRBV7-9 TRBD2 - CASRLTSVPYTDTQYF TGTGCCAGCAGACTGACTAGCGTCCCTTACACAGATACGCAGTATTTT
TRBJ1-5 13 TRBV29-1 TRBD1 few CSARDSTAEPQHF TGCAGCGCAAGGGACAGCACCGCGGAGCCCCAGCATTTT
TRBJ1-1 12 TRBV27 - - CASSTRGTEAFF TGTGCCAGCAGTACCCGTGGGACTGAAGCTTTCTTT
TRBJ1-4 16 TRBV12-5 TRBD1 - CASGLGDRGKGEKLFF TGTGCTAGTGGTTTGGGGGACAGGGGAAAGGGTGAAAAACTGTTTTTT
TRBJ1-2 13 TRBV9 - - CASSPQGFYGYNF TGTGCCAGCAGCCCCCAGGGATTCTATGGCTACAACTTC
TRBJ1-2 12 TRBV20-1 - - CSATPRAYGYTF TGCAGTGCTACTCCGAGAGCCTACGGCTACACCTTC
TRBJ2-7 15 TRBV6-5 - - CASRQTVDSSYEQCF TGTGCCAGCAGGCAGACAGTGGACAGCTCCTACGAGCAGTGCTTC
TRBJ2-5 12 TRBV15 TRBD2 - CATSRDRLALDF TGTGCCACCAGCAGAGATCGACTAGCCTTGGACTTC
TRBJ1-2 13 TRBV20-1 - - CSAPTDSNYGYTF TGCAGTGCCCCCACCGACAGTAACTATGGCTACACCTTC
TRBJ2-7 13 TRBV20-1 TRBD2 few CSARDGRRDEQYF TGCAGTGCCCGCGACGGGAGGCGGGACGAGCAGTACTTC
TRBJ2-3 15 TRBV23-1 - - CDSSQSYSGTDTQYF TGCGACAGCAGTCAATCATACAGCGGCACAGATACGCAGTATTTT
TRBJ2-1 13 TRBV20-1 - - CSAGEPSYNEQFF TGCAGTGCAGGGGAGCCCTCCTACAATGAGCAGTTCTTC
TRBJ2-7 11 TRBV6-5 TRBD1 - CASRRQGEQYF TGTGCCAGCAGGCGACAGGGTGAGCAGTACTTC
TRBJ2-2 14 TRBV9 - - CASSVEAVTGELFF TGTGCCAGCAGCGTAGAGGCGGTTACCGGGGAGCTGTTTTTT
TRBJ1-1 12 TRBV6-5 - once CASFSSGLEAFF TGTGCCAGCTTCTCGAGCGGCCTAGAAGCTTTCTTT
TRBJ2-5 16 TRBV20-1 - - CSARVMSGPTQETQYF TGCAGTGCTAGAGTGATGTCAGGACCCACCCAAGAGACCCAGTACTTC
TRBJ1-5 15 TRBV6-5 - - CASSYTGQGDQPQHF TGTGCCAGCAGTTACACCGGACAAGGGGATCAGCCCCAGCATTTT
TRBJ1-1 13 TRBV5-1 - - CASSDSRNTEAFF TGCGCCAGCAGCGATTCGCGGAACACTGAAGCTTTCTTT
TRBJ2-7 17 TRBV12-2 - few CASRLAWQRESSYEQYF TGTGCAAGTCGCTTAGCGTGGCAGCGGGAGAGCTCCTACGAGCAGTACTTC
TRBJ2-3 11 TRBV20-1 - once CSASSTDTQYF TGCAGTGCTAGTAGCACAGATACGCAGTATTTT
TRBJ2-1 17 TRBV5-1 TRBD2 - CASSRGLAGGLGNEQFF TGCGCCAGCAGCCGGGGACTAGCGGGGGGGCTCGGCAATGAGCAGTTCTTC